This section outlines one TCR beta chain sequence together with its context. Its antigen is currently unknown. Germline CDR1 is SGDLS and CDR2 is YYNGEE. V was clipped by 0 bases and J by 1 base, with 12 bases between them. The CDR3 contains 16 residues. The data stem from a study of cytomegalovirus exposure and HLA in healthy donors. About the study: In a later analysis, it was reported that the 90 to 150 validation repertoires had been produced on the same platform as the roughly 610 repertoires belonging to the first cohort.

General observations from the study: There were some public TCRs occurring in many donors, but most TCR sequences were rare.

TCRdb keeps only in-frame clones here, not all; method: immunoSEQ multiplex PCR. The sample includes roughly 130,000 clones, roughly 89% of them seen just once. Sequencing used PBMCs. The chain combines TRBV9 with TRBJ2-3, with D perhaps TRBD2 (7 bases). This receptor was obtained from a woman younger than 30 in good health and CMV-seropositive. CDR3 amino acids: CASSVEGGAGTDTQYF. The CDR3 DNA is TGTGCCAGCAGCGTAGAAGGGGGGGCGGGCACAGATACGCAGTATTTT.